This T cell receptor beta chain came from a study of T cell changes during pregnancy in multiple sclerosis (dated by TCRdb to between 2019 and 2020). Looking at the study overall: Changes in the T cell repertoire over the course of pregnancy were examined in this study in women with multiple sclerosis.

The library was produced with the immunoSEQ multiplex PCR assay. TCRdb stores this immuneACCESS table with in-frame sequences only. Part of the clones is absent; in the studies checked, under half of the shortfall reflects unresolved V genes, and no reason is known for the rest. For this sample the table gives 45,000 to 60,000 clones, of which around 94% were detected only once. The ten biggest clones cover about 0.37% of the sample. The CDR3 has 16 amino acids, counting the end cysteine and phenylalanine. The entry retains the CDR3 DNA only, 48 bases that are in frame from base 1. V is cut by 4 bases and J by 5 bases, and the space between the germline ends is 15 bases. As encoded in the germline V gene, CDR1 is MNHEY while CDR2 is SVGAGI. For this clone: Its cognate antigen has yet to be identified. Base qualities were left out, and no much larger clone turns up one base away.

This sequence originates from a female donor with multiple sclerosis, enrolled in a pregnancy study. The chain is encoded by TRBV6-5 joined to TRBJ2-6; too little of a D gene remains to name it. This material consisted of CD4+ T cells from peripheral blood mononuclear cells, taken before pregnancy. The CDR3 is CASSSTEMGRANVLTF. The DNA sequence is as follows: TGTGCCAGCAGTTCCACCGAAATGGGCCGGGCCAACGTCCTGACTTTC.